Sequencing of this T cell receptor (beta chain) was carried out in a study of blood T cell repertoires in COVID-19 (dated by TCRdb to the early 2020s). For the study in its entirety: The collaborator samples originated in the United States, Italy and Spain and spanned the acute and convalescent phases of COVID-19. The sample metadata nearly always contained a de-identified subject ID, COVID-19 status, age in years and sex. Deeply sampled blood TCRbeta repertoires from subjects exposed to, actively infected with, or recovered from COVID-19 were included in the dataset. The material from the prospective study consisted of cDNA or gDNA derived from T cells, B-cell-depleted T cells, or PBMCs. Samples came from the ongoing ImmuneRACE study (first 160 participants) plus 1,254 subjects from 6 global collaborators. Where HLA class I and class II types were available, the types were taken from metadata supplied by the sample provider, not from assay-based typing. The repertoires were released in a freely available public database meant as a resource for research on the immune response to SARS-CoV-2. Broad study findings and their caveats: How much clinical and demographic metadata was included differed by source and by participant, and the metadata was provided uncurated.

The immunoSEQ Assay, a bias-controlled multiplex PCR, was used to amplify TCRbeta CDR3 regions from genomic DNA. In the source study's methods: Nucleated cell counts per sample were estimated from amplification of reference gene primers within the assay. To quantify the absolute abundance of each unique TCRbeta CDR3 rearrangement, sequence reads were collapsed and filtered. For each sample, productive Simpson clonality was calculated as the square root of Simpson's diversity index over productive rearrangements. TCRdb carries this immuneACCESS record with in-frame sequences only. Its versions omit some clonotypes, under half of them owing to an unresolved V gene in the studies checked, with the rest unexplained. V and J calls and clone size are those listed in that table; D and trimming were worked out from the DNA. This sample comprises about 48,000 clones, about three quarters of them detected only once. Of the sample, roughly a fifth falls within the top ten clones.

The collaborating institutions used their own protocols to collect whole blood in K2EDTA tubes. Collaborator samples were shipped for TCRbeta analysis as frozen whole blood, isolated PBMCs, or DNA extracted from either sample type. Inclusive of the bounding cysteine and phenylalanine, the CDR3 is 14 residues long. Only the CDR3 DNA is retained, 42 bases long and in frame from the first base. V is shortened by 5 bases, J by 1 base, and the region joining them spans 12 bases. Based on the germline V gene, the CDR1 and CDR2 sequences are SGHRS and YFSETQ. This clone has just one count. The antigen it recognizes is unknown. Base qualities were left out, and no much larger clone turns up one base away.

The receptor was derived from a human donor with active or convalescent COVID-19. The donor label of this sample is uncertain. Recombination connected TRBV5-1 to TRBJ1-1; a tentative D call is TRBD1 (6 bases match). The sample taken for sequencing was peripheral blood. The CDR3 is CASSLGQSNTEAFF. The base sequence is TGCGCCAGCAGTTTAGGACAGTCGAACACTGAAGCTTTCTTT. Extended through the reference TRBV5-1 and TRBJ1-1 proteins, this CDR3 yields the full variable domain: KAGVTQTPRYLIKTRGQQVTLSCSPISGHRSVSWYQQTPGQGLQFLFEYFSETQRNKGNFPGRFSGRQFSNSRSEMNVSTLELGDSALYLCASSLGQSNTEAFFGQGTRLTVV.